Included here is one T cell receptor beta chain sequence, with context. These data are taken from a study of blood T cell repertoires in COVID-19. The wider study: T cells, B-cell-depleted T cells, or PBMCs provided the cDNA or gDNA that served as material.

With V trimmed by 4 bases and J by 4 bases, 4 bases remained unmatched. The germline gives CDR1 MNHEY, CDR2 SMNVEV (reference sequence). The CDR3 has 13 amino acids. Ages ranged from about 18 to 100 years, with residence in 24 US areas. TCRdb's copy holds only in-frame clones and misses some; the assay was immunoSEQ multiplex PCR. The data hold some 170,000 clones, with about 88% observed a single time. The genes are TRBV27 and TRBJ2-7; 7 bases fit TRBD1. The sequenced material came from PBMCs or T cells enriched from blood (not recorded which). The sequence derives from a human donor with acute COVID-19. The donor label of this sample is uncertain. This CDR3 is CASSSGTEYEQYF. CDR3 nucleotide sequence: TGTGCCAGCAGTTCGGGGACAGAGTACGAGCAGTACTTC.